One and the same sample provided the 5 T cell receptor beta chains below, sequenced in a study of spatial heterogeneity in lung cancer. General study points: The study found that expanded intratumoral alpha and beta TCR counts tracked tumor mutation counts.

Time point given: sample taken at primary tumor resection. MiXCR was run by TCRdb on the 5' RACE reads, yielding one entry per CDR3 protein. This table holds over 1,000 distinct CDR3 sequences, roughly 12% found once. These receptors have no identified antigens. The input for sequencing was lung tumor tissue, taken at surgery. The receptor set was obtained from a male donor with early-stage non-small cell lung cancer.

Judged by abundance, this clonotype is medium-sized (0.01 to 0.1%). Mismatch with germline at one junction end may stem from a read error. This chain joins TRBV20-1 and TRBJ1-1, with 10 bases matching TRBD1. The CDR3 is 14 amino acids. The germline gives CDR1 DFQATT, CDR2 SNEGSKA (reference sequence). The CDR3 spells CSALGQGVGTEAFF. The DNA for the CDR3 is TGCAGTGCCTTAGGACAGGGGGTGGGAACTGAAGCCTTCTTT.

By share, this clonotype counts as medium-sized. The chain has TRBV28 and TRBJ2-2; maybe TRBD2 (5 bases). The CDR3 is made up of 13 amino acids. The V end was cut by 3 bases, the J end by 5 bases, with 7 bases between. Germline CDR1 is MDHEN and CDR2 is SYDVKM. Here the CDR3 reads CASSFRGTGELFF. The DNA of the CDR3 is TGTGCCAGCAGTTTTCGGGGAACCGGGGAGCTGTTTTTT.

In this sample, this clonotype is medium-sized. This chain's CDR3 is CASKERELYNEQFF. The CDR3 bases are TGTGCCAGCAAGGAGCGGGAGCTCTACAATGAGCAGTTCTTC. The V gene is TRBV2, the J gene TRBJ2-1, with 8 bases lining up with TRBD2. V gave up 7 bases and J gave up 3 bases; unmatched junction bases: 5. This CDR3 is built from 14 residues. Per germline, CDR1 SNHLY and CDR2 FYNNEI.

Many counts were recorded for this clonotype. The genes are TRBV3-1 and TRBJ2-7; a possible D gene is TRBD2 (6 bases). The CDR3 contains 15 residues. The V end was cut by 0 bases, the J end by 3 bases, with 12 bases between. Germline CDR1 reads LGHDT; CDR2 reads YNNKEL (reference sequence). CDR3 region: CASSQDTSGSYEQYF. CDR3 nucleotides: TGTGCCAGCAGCCAAGACACATCCGGGAGCTACGAGCAGTACTTC.

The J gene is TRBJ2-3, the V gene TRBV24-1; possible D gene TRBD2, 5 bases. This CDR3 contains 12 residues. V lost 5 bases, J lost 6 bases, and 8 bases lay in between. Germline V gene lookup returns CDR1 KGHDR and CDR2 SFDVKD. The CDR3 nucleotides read TGTGCCACCAGTGGGGAGAAGGATACGCAGTATTTT. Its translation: CATSGEKDTQYF.